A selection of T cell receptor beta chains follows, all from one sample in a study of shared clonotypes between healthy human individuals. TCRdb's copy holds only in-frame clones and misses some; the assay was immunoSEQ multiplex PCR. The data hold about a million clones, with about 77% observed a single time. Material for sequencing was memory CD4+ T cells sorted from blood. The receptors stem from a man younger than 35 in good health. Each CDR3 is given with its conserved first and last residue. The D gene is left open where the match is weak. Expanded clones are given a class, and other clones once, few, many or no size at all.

TGTGCCAGCAGCACGACAGGGGCGCAAACCGGGGAGCTGTTTTTT	CASSTTGAQTGELFF	TRBV9	TRBJ2-2	TRBD1	NA
TGTGCCAGTAGGCCCCAAGCAGCGGGAAGAGAGCAGTACTTC	CASRPQAAGREQYF	TRBV19	TRBJ2-7	TRBD2	NA
TGCGCCAGCAGCCACCCTGCCAGGGATCGCGGGGATGAGCAGTTCTTC	CASSHPARDRGDEQFF	TRBV4-1	TRBJ2-1	NA	NA
TGTGCCAGCAGCTACGGAAAGGGACTAGCGGGCGGTGGAGATACGCAGTATTTT	CASSYGKGLAGGGDTQYF	TRBV11-3	TRBJ2-3	TRBD2	NA
TGTGCCAGCAGCTTGGGGGGTCAGGGGGCCTACGAGCAGTACTTC	CASSLGGQGAYEQYF	TRBV7-6	TRBJ2-7	NA	NA
TGCGCCAGCAGCTTAGGGACAGGGGAACGAGATACGCAGTATTTT	CASSLGTGERDTQYF	TRBV5-1	TRBJ2-3	TRBD1	NA
TGTGCCAGCAGCTTACTACGGGTTAGCCCTGAAGCTTTCTTT	CASSLLRVSPEAFF	TRBV7-2	TRBJ1-1	NA	NA
TGTGCCAGCAGCCTCGACAGGGGATATGGCTACACCTTC	CASSLDRGYGYTF	TRBV7-8	TRBJ1-2	TRBD1	NA
TGTGCCAGCAGCCGCGGATTAGGTGTGGAGACCCAGTACTTC	CASSRGLGVETQYF	TRBV5-6	TRBJ2-5	NA	NA
TGCGCCAGCAGCCCCTTGGGACAGGGGGTTGCCTCTGGAAACACCATATATTTT	CASSPLGQGVASGNTIYF	TRBV5-1	TRBJ1-3	TRBD1	NA
TGCGCCAGCAGCCCCGGCGAAGGGACCGGCACTGAAGCTTTCTTT	CASSPGEGTGTEAFF	TRBV5-1	TRBJ1-1	NA	NA
TGTGCCAGCAGGCTGACAGGGGCACCCACAGATACGCAGTATTTT	CASRLTGAPTDTQYF	TRBV6-5	TRBJ2-3	TRBD1	NA
TGCGCCAGCAGCTGGGAAGACGGAACCTATGGCTACACCTTC	CASSWEDGTYGYTF	TRBV5-1	TRBJ1-2	NA	NA
TGTGCCAGCAGTACTCGGACGGTTCAAGAGACCCAGTACTTC	CASSTRTVQETQYF	TRBV28	TRBJ2-5	NA	NA
TGTGCCAGCATGCCGGACAGGGCTCGAAACGAGCAGTACTTC	CASMPDRARNEQYF	TRBV2	TRBJ2-7	TRBD1	NA
TGTGCCAGCAGGAACTTGGGGGCAGTGGGATATGGCTACACCTTC	CASRNLGAVGYGYTF	TRBV7-2	TRBJ1-2	NA	few
TGTGCCAGCAGTAAACAGGGGTTCGGGAGCTATGGCTACACCTTC	CASSKQGFGSYGYTF	TRBV6-5	TRBJ1-2	TRBD1	NA
TGTGCCAGCGGATCCGACAGGGGTGGTATTGAGCAGTTCTTC	CASGSDRGGIEQFF	TRBV11-2	TRBJ2-1	TRBD1	NA
TGTGCCAGCAGCTCCCGGGGGCCCCCCCGGCCCTACGAGCAGTACTTC	CASSSRGPPRPYEQYF	TRBV11-3	TRBJ2-7	NA	NA
TGTGCCAGCAGCGCGTTGAGGAACACAGATACGCAGTATTTT	CASSALRNTDTQYF	TRBV5-6	TRBJ2-3	NA	NA
TGTGCCAGCTCACCCCTTACAGGGAGTGAGTACCAAGAGACCCAGTACTTC	CASSPLTGSEYQETQYF	TRBV18	TRBJ2-5	NA	NA
TGTGCCAGCAGTCCCAAGGCGGGGGAGCAGTTCTTC	CASSPKAGEQFF	TRBV6-5	TRBJ2-1	NA	NA
TGTGCCAGCACTAGCGGGAAGCACACAGATACGCAGTATTTT	CASTSGKHTDTQYF	TRBV6-1	TRBJ2-3	TRBD2	NA
TGCGCCAGCAGCTTGGAGGCGGGAGCATCGAACGAGCAGTACTTC	CASSLEAGASNEQYF	TRBV5-1	TRBJ2-7	TRBD2	once
TGTGCCATCAGTGATGAGGGATTTCATGTCTTC	CAISDEGFHVF	TRBV10-3	TRBJ2-1	NA	NA
TGTGCCAGCAGCTCCCAGGGGGCTTCCTACGAGCAGTACTTC	CASSSQGASYEQYF	TRBV7-2	TRBJ2-7	TRBD1	NA
TGTGCCAGCAGCCCGGGACAGACCACTTACGAGCAGTACTTC	CASSPGQTTYEQYF	TRBV5-4	TRBJ2-7	TRBD1	NA
TGCGCCAGCAGCTTGACAGGGAACACTGAAGCTTTCTTT	CASSLTGNTEAFF	TRBV5-1	TRBJ1-1	NA	few
TGTGCCAGCAGTTACAGGGGATTCCAAGAGACCCAGTACTTC	CASSYRGFQETQYF	TRBV6-5	TRBJ2-5	NA	NA
TGTGCCTGGAGTGTACAGTACAATGAGCAGTTCTTC	CAWSVQYNEQFF	TRBV30	TRBJ2-1	NA	NA
TGTGCCAGCAGCTTCGGGACTAAGGCAGATACGCAGTATTTT	CASSFGTKADTQYF	TRBV11-2	TRBJ2-3	TRBD2	NA